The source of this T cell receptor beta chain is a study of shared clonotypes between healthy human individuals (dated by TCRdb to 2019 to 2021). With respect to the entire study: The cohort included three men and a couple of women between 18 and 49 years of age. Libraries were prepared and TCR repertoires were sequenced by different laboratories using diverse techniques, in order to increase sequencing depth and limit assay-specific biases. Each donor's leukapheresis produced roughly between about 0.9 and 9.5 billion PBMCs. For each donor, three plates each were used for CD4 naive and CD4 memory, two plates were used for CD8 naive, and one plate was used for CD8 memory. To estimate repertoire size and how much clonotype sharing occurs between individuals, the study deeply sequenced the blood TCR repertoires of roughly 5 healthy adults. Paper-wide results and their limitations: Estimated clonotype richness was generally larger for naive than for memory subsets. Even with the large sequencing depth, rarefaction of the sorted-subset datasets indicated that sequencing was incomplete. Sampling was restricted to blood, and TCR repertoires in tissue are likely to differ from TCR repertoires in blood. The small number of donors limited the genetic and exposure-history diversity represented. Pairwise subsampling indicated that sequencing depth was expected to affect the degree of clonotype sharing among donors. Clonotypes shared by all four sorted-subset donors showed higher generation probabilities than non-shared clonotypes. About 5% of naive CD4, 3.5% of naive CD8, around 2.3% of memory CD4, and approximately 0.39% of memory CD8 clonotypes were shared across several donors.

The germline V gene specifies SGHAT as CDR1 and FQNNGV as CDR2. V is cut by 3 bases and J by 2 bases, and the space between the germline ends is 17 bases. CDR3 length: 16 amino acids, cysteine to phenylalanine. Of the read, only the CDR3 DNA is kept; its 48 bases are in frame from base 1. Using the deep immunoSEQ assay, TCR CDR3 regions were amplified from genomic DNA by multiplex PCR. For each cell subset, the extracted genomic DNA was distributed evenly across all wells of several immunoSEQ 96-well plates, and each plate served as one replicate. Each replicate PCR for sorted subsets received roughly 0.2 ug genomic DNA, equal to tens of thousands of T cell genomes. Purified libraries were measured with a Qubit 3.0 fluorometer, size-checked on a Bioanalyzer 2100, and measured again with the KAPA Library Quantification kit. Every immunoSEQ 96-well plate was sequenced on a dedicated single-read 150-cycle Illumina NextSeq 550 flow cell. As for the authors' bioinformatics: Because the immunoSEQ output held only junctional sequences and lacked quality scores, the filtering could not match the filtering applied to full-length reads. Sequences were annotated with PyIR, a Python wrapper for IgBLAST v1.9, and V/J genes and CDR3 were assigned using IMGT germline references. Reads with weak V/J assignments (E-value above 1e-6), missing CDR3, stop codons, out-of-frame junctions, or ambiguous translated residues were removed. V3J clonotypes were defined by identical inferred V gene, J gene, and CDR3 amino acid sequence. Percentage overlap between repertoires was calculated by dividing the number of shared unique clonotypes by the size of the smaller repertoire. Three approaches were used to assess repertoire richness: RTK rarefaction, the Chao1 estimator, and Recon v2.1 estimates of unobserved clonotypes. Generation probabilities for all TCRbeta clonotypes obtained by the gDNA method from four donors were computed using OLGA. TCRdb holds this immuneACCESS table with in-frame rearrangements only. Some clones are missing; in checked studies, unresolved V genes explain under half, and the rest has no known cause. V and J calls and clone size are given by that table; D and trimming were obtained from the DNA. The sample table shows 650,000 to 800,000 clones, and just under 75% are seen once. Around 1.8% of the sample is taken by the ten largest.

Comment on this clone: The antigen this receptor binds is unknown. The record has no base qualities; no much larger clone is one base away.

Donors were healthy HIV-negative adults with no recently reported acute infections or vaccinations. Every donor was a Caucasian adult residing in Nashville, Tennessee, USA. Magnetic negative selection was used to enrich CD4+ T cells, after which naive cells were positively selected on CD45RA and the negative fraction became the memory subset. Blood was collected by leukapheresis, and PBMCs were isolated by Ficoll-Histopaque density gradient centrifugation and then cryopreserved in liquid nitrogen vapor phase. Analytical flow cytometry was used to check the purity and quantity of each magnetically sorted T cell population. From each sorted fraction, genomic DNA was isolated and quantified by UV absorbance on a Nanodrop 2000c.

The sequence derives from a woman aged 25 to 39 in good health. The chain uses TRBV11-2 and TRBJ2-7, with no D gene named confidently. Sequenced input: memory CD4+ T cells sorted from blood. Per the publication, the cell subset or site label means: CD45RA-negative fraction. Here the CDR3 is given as CASSLSSQVTAYEQYF. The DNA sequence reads TGTGCCAGCAGCTTGAGTTCGCAGGTTACCGCCTACGAGCAGTACTTC. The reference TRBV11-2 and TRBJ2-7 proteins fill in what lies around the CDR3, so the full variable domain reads EAGVAQSPRYKIIEKRQSVAFWCNPISGHATLYWYQQILGQGPKLLIQFQNNGVVDDSQLPKDRFSAERLKGVDSTLKIQPAKLEDSAVYLCASSLSSQVTAYEQYFGPGTRLTVT.